This T cell receptor beta chain was identified in a study of blood T cell repertoires in COVID-19. Study-level background: Collection of acute and convalescent COVID-19 samples took place in the United States, Italy and Spain. PBMCs, B-cell-depleted T cells, or T cells provided the cDNA or gDNA that made up the material.

Study processing details: Using reference gene primer amplification, nucleated cell counts were estimated. The assay was immunoSEQ multiplex PCR, and TCRdb's table has in-frame clones only and misses some. That table is the source of V, J and clone size, and D and trimming were worked out from the DNA. The table lists a few hundred thousand clones, about 89% of them singletons. Seattle patient enrollment occurred during active infection, with longitudinal follow-up thereafter. The clonotype originates from a woman between 25 and 40 years old with COVID-19, enrolled during active disease. Sequenced input: peripheral blood.

CDR3 region: CAWSPKTSGIGFTQYF. In nucleotides, the CDR3 is TGTGCCTGGAGTCCCAAAACTAGCGGGATCGGGTTTACGCAGTATTTT. V and J are TRBV30 and TRBJ2-3, with 10 bases fitting TRBD2. CDR1 and CDR2 (germline): GTSNPN, SVGIG (reference sequence). With V trimmed by 2 bases and J by 8 bases, 13 bases remained unmatched. This CDR3 spans 16 amino acids.